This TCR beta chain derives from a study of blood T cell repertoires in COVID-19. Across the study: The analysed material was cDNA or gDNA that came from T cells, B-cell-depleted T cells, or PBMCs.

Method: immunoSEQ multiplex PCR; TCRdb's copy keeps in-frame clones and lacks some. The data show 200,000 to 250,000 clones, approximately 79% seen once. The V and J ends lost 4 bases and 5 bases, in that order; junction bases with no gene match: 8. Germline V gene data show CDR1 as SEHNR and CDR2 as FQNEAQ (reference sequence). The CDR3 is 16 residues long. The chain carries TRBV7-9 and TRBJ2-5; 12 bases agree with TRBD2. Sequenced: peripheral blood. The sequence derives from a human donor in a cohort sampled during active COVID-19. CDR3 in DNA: TGTGCCAGCAGCTCCGGATTGGGACTAGCGGGCGAGACCCAGTACTTC. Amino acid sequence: CASSSGLGLAGETQYF.